Listed here are 13 T cell receptor beta chains from one sample, sequenced in a study of shared clonotypes between healthy human individuals. The data were produced by immunoSEQ multiplex PCR, yet TCRdb's version contains in-frame clones alone and is incomplete. The data contain about 2 million clones, roughly 94% of them seen just once; the ten biggest clones take up about 1.1%. Naive CD8 isolation took CD45RO-negative cells positively selected for CCR7 and excluded terminally differentiated effector memory CD45RA+ cells. The sample comprised naive CD8+ T cells sorted from blood. These receptors originate from a man aged 18 to 30 in good health.

This chain connects TRBV27 to TRBJ2-2; D is ambiguous. Trimming took 7 bases from V and 2 from J, leaving 8 bases between them. Germline CDR1 is MNHEY and CDR2 is SMNVEV (reference sequence). The CDR3 runs to 13 residues. The CDR3 protein is CASTPLNTGELFF. The DNA of the CDR3 is TGTGCCAGCACCCCCCTCAACACCGGGGAGCTGTTTTTT.

The table lists this clone with a few counts. This chain connects TRBV6-1 to TRBJ1-1, with D unresolved. CDR3 length: 14 amino acids. Germline CDR1 reads MNHNS; CDR2 reads SASEGT. V dropped 4 bases and J dropped 1 base, with 10 bases sitting between them. This CDR3 is CASSATWGNTEAFF. In nucleotides, the CDR3 is TGTGCCAGCAGTGCGACCTGGGGGAACACTGAAGCTTTCTTT.

Concerning this clone: At the DNA level, this CDR3 is encoded by other sequences in the same sample as well. The V and J genes are TRBV15 and TRBJ1-5, with D possibly matching TRBD1 (5 bases). Between the trimmed V and J ends, which lost 0 bases and 6 bases, there was a span of 12 bases. CDR1 and CDR2 (germline): LNHNV, YYDKDF (reference sequence). This CDR3 is 15 amino acids long. The CDR3 sequence: CATSRDLGVGQPQHF. CDR3 in DNA: TGTGCCACCAGCAGAGATCTAGGGGTTGGTCAGCCCCAGCATTTT.

Details on this clone: In the same sample, other DNA sequences code for this CDR3. The chain recombines TRBV15 with TRBJ2-7; a possible D gene is TRBD1 (5 bases). In germline, CDR1 is LNHNV, CDR2 YYDKDF (reference sequence). Trimming pared 4 bases from V and 0 bases from J, leaving 7 bases between. The CDR3 is made up of 13 amino acids. CDR3 region: CATSKQVSYEQYF. The CDR3 DNA follows: TGTGCCACCAGCAAACAGGTCTCCTACGAGCAGTACTTC.

This clone was counted only a few times. This specimen includes other DNA sequences encoding the same CDR3. This chain joins TRBV7-9 and TRBJ1-1; D is undetermined. V shed 5 bases and J shed 6 bases, with 10 bases lying between them. Germline CDR1 and CDR2: SEHNR and FQNEAQ (reference sequence). This CDR3 has 12 residues. CDR3: CASSPTTAEAFF. The CDR3 DNA reads as TGTGCCAGCAGCCCGACAACGGCTGAAGCTTTCTTT.

This sequence joins TRBV6-5 and TRBJ1-5, with D maybe TRBD1 (6 bases). The V and J ends lost 6 bases and 5 bases respectively, with 11 bases between them. The CDR3 has 13 amino acids. Germline V gene lookup returns CDR1 MNHEY and CDR2 SVGAGI. CDR3 in DNA: TGTGCCAGCAGCTCGGGGGGGCATCAGCCCCAGCATTTT. Encoded protein: CASSSGGHQPQHF.

J is TRBJ2-1 and V is TRBV4-1; a weak D match, TRBD2 (5 bases). Trimming left V 0 bases short and J 2 bases short, with 17 bases between. This CDR3 is 18 amino acids long. CDR1 and CDR2 from the germline V gene are MGHRA and YSYEKL. The CDR3 spells CASSQDLRGRVPYNEQFF. CDR3 in DNA: TGCGCCAGCAGCCAAGATCTTCGGGGAAGGGTCCCCTACAATGAGCAGTTCTTC.

On this clone: The sample contains more than one DNA sequence encoding this CDR3. The chain links TRBV7-9 to TRBJ2-7; 11 bases map to TRBD2. Germline lookup yields CDR1 SEHNR and CDR2 FQNEAQ (reference sequence). V dropped 1 base and J dropped 4; count of bases not matched to a gene: 3. CDR3 length equals 15 residues. This chain's CDR3 is CASSLVAGGPYEQYF. CDR3 nucleotide sequence: TGTGCCAGCAGCTTAGTAGCGGGAGGGCCTTACGAGCAGTACTTC.

CDR3 DNA: TGCGCCAGCAGCCAAGAATTATGGCAGGGGGGCTACCGGGAGCTGTTTTTT. It translates to CASSQELWQGGYRELFF. V and J are TRBV4-3 and TRBJ2-2, with a tentative D call TRBD1 (7 bases). The V and J ends lost 0 bases and 9 bases respectively, with 20 bases between them. Germline V gene sequence: CDR1 LGHNA, CDR2 YSLEER. This CDR3 spans 17 amino acids.

The V call is TRBV4-1, the J call TRBJ1-4; D might be TRBD1 (5 bases). The V and J ends lost 0 bases and 7 bases respectively, with 12 bases between them. CDR3 length: 15 residues. Germline CDR1 and CDR2: MGHRA and YSYEKL. The CDR3 DNA is TGCGCCAGCAGCCAAGATTCCGTGGGGGGTGAAAAACTGTTTTTT. Translation: CASSQDSVGGEKLFF.

The chain has TRBV19 and TRBJ1-2; D unclear. The V gene's germline CDR1 is LNHDA and CDR2 SQIVND (reference sequence). The CDR3 is 13 residues long. V dropped 3 bases and J dropped 2 bases, with 7 bases sitting between them. CDR3 bases: TGTGCCAGTAGTATGAGTGGAAACTATGGCTACACCTTC. Its protein product is CASSMSGNYGYTF.

The chain joins TRBV5-8 to TRBJ1-1; D unresolved. Germline CDR1 SGHTS, CDR2 YDEGEE. V lost 3 bases to trimming and J lost 6 bases, with 15 bases between them. CDR3 length: 14 residues. CDR3 loop: CASSYVDSSSEAFF. In DNA form, the CDR3 reads TGTGCCAGCAGCTACGTAGATTCTTCTTCTGAAGCTTTCTTT.

Points on this clone: The sample contains more than one DNA sequence encoding this CDR3. The chain combines TRBV28 with TRBJ2-6; D is unresolved. The CDR3 contains 13 residues. CDR1 and CDR2 (germline): MDHEN, SYDVKM. Between the trimmed V and J ends, which lost 5 bases and 2 bases, there was a span of 4 bases. CDR3 amino acids: CASSPTGANVLTF. The CDR3 nucleotides are TGTGCCAGCAGTCCGACTGGGGCCAACGTCCTGACTTTC.